Listed here are 19 T cell receptor beta chains from one sample, sequenced in a study of shared clonotypes between healthy human individuals. Sequencing was performed with immunoSEQ multiplex PCR; in TCRdb, only in-frame clones are kept and a portion is missing. Here the sample spans millions of clones, 85% to 95% being singletons. Sequenced input: naive CD4+ T cells from PBMCs. Indicated subset: CD45RA+ positively selected. The receptors were gathered from a man between 18 and 29 years old in good health. Some clones in this sample may be carry-over from other donors' samples.

Worth noting for this clone: Other nucleotide sequences in the sample specify the same CDR3. The chain is built from TRBV2 and TRBJ2-6; the D is unclear. The germline V and J ends were trimmed by 8 bases and 0 bases, with 2 bases remaining between them. CDR1 is SNHLY, CDR2 FYNNEI, per germline. The CDR3 length is 12 residues. CDR3 amino acids: CASSSGANVLTF. The DNA for the CDR3 is TGTGCCAGCTCCTCTGGGGCCAACGTCCTGACTTTC.

About this clone itself: Other DNA sequences in the same sample also yield this CDR3. The CDR3 coding sequence is TGCGCCAGCAGCTTGGCGGGGGCTAGCACAGATACGCAGTATTTT. Amino acids: CASSLAGASTDTQYF. J is TRBJ2-3 and V is TRBV5-1, with D perhaps being TRBD1 or TRBD2 (6 bases each). Germline V CDR1 and CDR2: SGHRS, YFSETQ. This CDR3 has 15 residues. Deletions cut 0 bases from V and 0 bases from J, with 8 bases between.

The count of this clone is one. The gene calls are TRBV2 and TRBJ2-1; D is unclear. V dropped 6 bases and J dropped 4 bases, with 13 bases sitting between them. Per the germline V gene, CDR1 is SNHLY and CDR2 is FYNNEI. The CDR3 is made up of 14 amino acids. CDR3 in DNA: TGTGCCAGCAGGCCTCGCCCAGATTACAATGAGCAGTTCTTC. Residues: CASRPRPDYNEQFF.

The rearrangement joins TRBV29-1 to TRBJ2-5, with 10 bases matching TRBD1. The CDR3 length is 14 residues. In germline, CDR1 is SQVTM, CDR2 ANQGSEA. The trim removed 7 bases at V and 2 bases at J, leaving 7 bases unmatched. CDR3 protein: CSAKDRGYQETQYF. Written as DNA, the CDR3 is TGCAGCGCCAAGGACAGGGGGTATCAAGAGACCCAGTACTTC. Supplemented by reference TRBV29-1 and TRBJ2-5, the full variable domain reads SAVISQKPSRDICQRGTSLTIQCQVDSQVTMMFWYRQQPGQSLTLIATANQGSEATYESGFVIDKFPISRPNLTFSTLTVSNMSPEDSSIYLCSAKDRGYQETQYFGPGTRLLVL.

In DNA, the CDR3 is TGTGCCAGCAGTAACCCAAGCACAGATACGCAGTATTTT. It translates to CASSNPSTDTQYF. The chain links TRBV5-4 to TRBJ2-3; D remains unclear. Germline V gene lookup returns CDR1 SGHNT and CDR2 YYREEE (reference sequence). This CDR3 has 13 amino acids. Trimming pared 5 bases from V and 0 bases from J, leaving 7 bases between.

The chain joins TRBV9 to TRBJ2-1, with 9 bases identical to TRBD1. The germline V gene encodes CDR1 SGDLS and CDR2 YYNGEE. The CDR3 is 16 residues long. With V trimmed by 0 bases and J by 2 bases, 3 bases remained unmatched. DNA for the CDR3: TGTGCCAGCAGCGTAGTCGGGACAGGGCCCTACAATGAGCAGTTCTTC. Its protein product is CASSVVGTGPYNEQFF.

This clone has only one observation. The CDR3: CASSLERQGGSISPNTEAFF. CDR3 in DNA: TGCGCCAGCAGCTTGGAGAGGCAAGGGGGGTCCATTTCCCCGAACACTGAAGCTTTCTTT. The chain recombines TRBV5-1 with TRBJ1-1; TRBD1 might be the D (6 bases). Germline V CDR1 and CDR2: SGHRS, YFSETQ. V lost 0 bases, J lost 1 base, and 25 bases lay in between. The length of the CDR3 is 20 residues.

The V gene is TRBV5-6, the J gene TRBJ2-7; D is possibly TRBD1 or TRBD2 (6 bases each). The length of the CDR3 is 14 residues. The V end lost 1 base, the J end lost 6 bases, and 14 bases lay between the germline ends. Germline-derived CDR1 and CDR2 are SGHDT and YYEEEE. The CDR3 loop reads CASSLWGARGEQYF. The CDR3 DNA reads as TGTGCCAGCAGCTTGTGGGGGGCGCGCGGCGAGCAGTACTTC.

This chain uses TRBV18 with TRBJ1-2; D unclear. Germline CDR1 reads KGHSH; CDR2 reads LQKENI. V lost 2 bases, J lost 6 bases, and 10 bases lay in between. The CDR3 contains 13 residues. CDR3 region: CASSPRAKDGYTF. DNA for the CDR3: TGTGCCAGCTCACCAAGGGCGAAGGATGGCTACACCTTC.

The V gene is TRBV2, the J gene TRBJ2-5; 10 nucleotides line up with TRBD2. The CDR3 consists of 16 residues. V gave up 2 bases and J gave up 5 bases; unmatched junction bases: 8. The germline V gene has CDR1 SNHLY and CDR2 FYNNEI. CDR3 protein: CASSELSLAGAETQYF. Written as DNA, the CDR3 is TGTGCCAGCAGTGAACTCTCGCTAGCGGGAGCGGAGACCCAGTACTTC.

V gene TRBV4-2 combines with J gene TRBJ2-2; TRBD2 aligns across 16 bases. Germline CDR1 reads LGHNA; CDR2 reads YNFKEQ. V lost 4 bases to trimming and J lost 6 bases; unmatched junction nucleotides: 11. This CDR3 has 19 residues. The CDR3 DNA sequence: TGTGCCAGCAGCCCAGGGACTAGCGGGAGGGCCAGGAGCCCCGGGGAGCTGTTTTTT. It codes for CASSPGTSGRARSPGELFF.

CDR3 coding DNA: TGTGCCAGCAGAGTGTTGGGGGTCGGTGATGAAGCTTTCTTT. Its translation is CASRVLGVGDEAFF. The chain combines TRBV7-2 with TRBJ1-1; possibly TRBD1 for D (5 bases). The CDR3 is 14 residues long. Trimming cost V 6 bases and J 7 bases, with 18 bases left between them. The germline CDR1 and CDR2 sequences are SGHTA and FQGNSA.

The rearrangement uses TRBV7-9 and TRBJ2-1; 8 nucleotides align to TRBD1. Germline values: CDR1 SEHNR, CDR2 FQNEAQ (reference sequence). The V segment lost 5 bases and the J segment 7 bases; nucleotides outside the gene matches: 4. The CDR3 consists of 13 residues. CDR3 coding DNA: TGTGCCAGCAGCGGCAGGGGGCGGAATGAGCAGTTCTTC. Translating gives CASSGRGRNEQFF.

The V gene is TRBV6-5, the J gene TRBJ2-5; 7 bases are a match to TRBD1. The junction had 7 bases not matched to a gene; V was cut back by 7 bases and J by 5 bases. The CDR3 totals 13 residues. The germline CDR1 and CDR2 sequences are MNHEY and SVGAGI. The DNA for the CDR3 is TGTGCCAGCAACAAATTACAGGGGGAGACCCAGTACTTC. This encodes CASNKLQGETQYF.

A word on this clone: This sample includes further DNA sequences coding for the same CDR3. The chain joins TRBV15 to TRBJ1-2; 9 nucleotides match TRBD1. The germline V gene encodes CDR1 LNHNV and CDR2 YYDKDF (reference sequence). CDR3 length: 14 residues. Germline trimming cut 1 base from V and 5 bases from J; bases unmatched to any gene: 2. CDR3 in amino acids: CATSRGGQGYGYTF. The DNA of the CDR3 is TGTGCCACCAGCAGAGGGGGACAGGGATATGGCTACACCTTC.

This chain uses TRBV9 with TRBJ2-7, with D unclear. CDR3 length equals 15 residues. V dropped 0 bases and J dropped 3 bases, with 13 bases sitting between them. Looked up from germline, CDR1 is SGDLS and CDR2 is YYNGEE. Here the CDR3 reads CASSVGGLVLYEQYF. The CDR3 DNA is TGTGCCAGCAGCGTAGGTGGGCTTGTCCTCTACGAGCAGTACTTC.

The V call is TRBV6-6, the J call TRBJ2-5, with a tentative D call TRBD1 (5 bases). V lost 5 bases and J lost 5, with 12 bases in between. Germline CDR1 MNHNY, CDR2 SVGAGI (reference sequence). CDR3 size: 13 residues. Written as DNA, the CDR3 is TGTGCCAGCAGTCCAGGGCGGCGGGAGACCCAGTACTTC. Amino acids: CASSPGRRETQYF.

The V gene is TRBV27, the J gene TRBJ2-6; possibly TRBD1 for D (5 bases). Germline values: CDR1 MNHEY, CDR2 SMNVEV (reference sequence). V was clipped by 6 bases and J by 3 bases, with 12 bases between them. The CDR3 runs 15 residues. The CDR3 DNA reads TGTGCCAGCAGGGCTACAGGTCTTGGGGCCAACGTCCTGACTTTC. Protein sequence: CASRATGLGANVLTF.

The CDR3 sequence is CSVVDRASSGNTIYF. Written as DNA, the CDR3 is TGCAGCGTCGTGGACAGGGCCAGCTCTGGAAACACCATATATTTT. The rearrangement joins TRBV29-1 to TRBJ1-3, with 8 bases fitting TRBD1. CDR1 and CDR2 (germline): SQVTM, ANQGSEA. The trim removed 6 bases at V and 0 bases at J, leaving 7 bases unmatched. This CDR3 is built from 15 residues.